The 12 T cell receptor beta chains below come from one sample, sequenced in a study of OX40 agonist ivuxolimab in advanced cancers. This table comes from immunoSEQ multiplex PCR, and its TCRdb copy is limited to in-frame clones, with some not included. The profile shows 65,000 to 95,000 clones, 86% of them singletons. The material was CD4+ or CD8+ T cells sorted from blood, obtained in a trial of the OX40 agonist ivuxolimab. All receptors come from an adult with an advanced solid tumor such as melanoma, head and neck, liver or kidney cancer.

The rearrangement links TRBV6-6 to TRBJ2-7, with D tentatively TRBD1 or TRBD2 (5 bases each). This CDR3 has 15 amino acids. Germline loops: CDR1 MNHNY, CDR2 SVGAGI (reference sequence). V was cut by 5 bases and J by 4 bases, with 18 bases left in between. The DNA for the CDR3 is TGTGCCAGCAGTCCAGGGAGTGGTGGAGGATACGAGCAGTACTTC. It specifies CASSPGSGGGYEQYF.

Only one count was recorded for this clone. The CDR3 spells CASSSLRDSRYEQYF. The CDR3 nucleotides read TGTGCCAGCAGCTCACTCCGGGACTCGAGATACGAGCAGTACTTC. The chain links TRBV5-6 to TRBJ2-7; possibly TRBD2 for D (6 bases). Trimming removed 3 bases at V and 4 bases at J, with 17 bases between. The CDR3 spans 15 residues. Germline CDR1 and CDR2: SGHDT and YYEEEE.

This chain links TRBV7-9 with TRBJ1-6, with D perhaps TRBD1 (5 bases). V lost 6 bases to trimming and J lost 7 bases, with 13 bases between them. CDR1 is SEHNR and CDR2 is FQNEAQ in the germline V gene (reference sequence). The CDR3 totals 14 residues. CDR3 in amino acids: CASSLQGRNSPLHF. The CDR3 DNA reads as TGTGCCAGCAGTCTCCAGGGCAGGAATTCACCCCTCCACTTT.

The chain employs TRBV7-8 and TRBJ2-7; D is uncertain. Germline CDR1 SGHVS, CDR2 FQNEAQ. Trimming took off 2 bases at V and 5 bases at J, with 10 bases between the two ends. The CDR3 consists of 13 residues. The CDR3 protein is CASSLKVPDEQYF. DNA of the CDR3: TGTGCCAGCAGCTTAAAGGTCCCGGACGAGCAGTACTTC. Full variable domain (rest looked up from reference TRBV7-8 and TRBJ2-7): GAGVSQSPRYKVAKRGQDVALRCDPISGHVSLFWYQQALGQGPEFLTYFQNEAQLDKSGLPSDRFFAERPEGSVSTLKIQRTQQEDSAVYLCASSLKVPDEQYFGPGTRLTVT.

The chain joins TRBV18 to TRBJ1-1; TRBD1 is a possible D gene (6 bases). This CDR3 has 13 amino acids. Germline CDR1 is KGHSH and CDR2 is LQKENI. Trimming stripped 4 bases from V and 0 bases from J, with 6 bases between. The CDR3 spells CASSRQVNTEAFF. In nucleotides, the CDR3 is TGTGCCAGCTCACGACAGGTGAACACTGAAGCTTTCTTT.

This clone came up many times. The rearrangement links TRBV6-5 to TRBJ1-2, with D maybe TRBD1 (6 bases). CDR3 length: 14 amino acids. V was trimmed by 4 bases and J by 6 bases, leaving 15 bases between them. Germline V gene data show CDR1 as MNHEY and CDR2 as SVGAGI. CDR3 in amino acids: CASSFQGGADGYTF. Here the CDR3 DNA reads TGTGCCAGCAGTTTTCAAGGGGGGGCTGATGGCTACACCTTC.

This clone occurred once. This chain joins TRBV29-1 and TRBJ2-7; TRBD1 agrees at 11 bases. J was trimmed by 7 bases and V by 2 bases; bases with no gene match: 7. The CDR3 sequence is 14 residues long. CDR1 is SQVTM and CDR2 is ANQGSEA in the germline V gene. The CDR3 DNA follows: TGCAGCGTTGAACTCGGACAGGGGGCTTGGGAGCAGTACTTC. This gives the protein CSVELGQGAWEQYF.

The V and J genes are TRBV30 and TRBJ1-3; D not resolved. There are 11 residues in the CDR3. V shed 0 bases and J shed 9 bases, with 6 bases lying between them. CDR1 GTSNPN and CDR2 SVGIG come from the germline V gene (reference sequence). CDR3 sequence (DNA): TGTGCCTGGAGTGTGCTTTGCACCATATATTTT. Its protein product is CAWSVLCTIYF.

The chain is built from TRBV7-2 and TRBJ1-5; perhaps TRBD1 as D (5 bases). Germline V lookup: CDR1 SGHTA, CDR2 FQGNSA. V was cut by 3 bases and J by 2 bases, with 17 bases left in between. This CDR3 is built from 17 residues. The CDR3 loop reads CASSLNPPGTGNQPQHF. The CDR3 DNA reads TGTGCCAGCAGCTTGAACCCTCCAGGGACTGGCAATCAGCCCCAGCATTTT.

V usage is TRBV5-8 and J usage is TRBJ2-1; D remains unclear. V lost 2 bases and J 3 bases, leaving 6 bases between the germline ends. CDR1 and CDR2 (germline): SGHTS, YDEGEE. CDR3 length equals 13 residues. This CDR3 is CASSFPNYNEQFF. The CDR3 nucleotides are TGTGCCAGCAGCTTCCCTAACTACAATGAGCAGTTCTTC. Based on the CDR3 plus reference TRBV5-8 and TRBJ2-1, the full variable domain is EAGVTQSPTHLIKTRGQQATLRCSPISGHTSVYWYQQALGLGLQFLLWYDEGEERNRGNFPPRFSGRQFPNYSSELNVNALELEDSALYLCASSFPNYNEQFFGPGTRLTVL.

This clone was recorded a few times. The CDR3: CASKDRGHQPQHF. The CDR3 DNA follows: TGTGCCAGTAAGGACAGGGGGCATCAGCCCCAGCATTTT. This chain joins TRBV19 and TRBJ1-5; 11 nucleotides agree with TRBD1. The CDR3 spans 13 residues. Per the germline V gene, CDR1 is LNHDA and CDR2 is SQIVND (reference sequence). Trimming removed 7 bases from V and 5 bases from J; junction bases left unmatched: 1. Looking up the rest from reference TRBV19 and TRBJ1-5 gives the full variable domain: DGGITQSPKYLFRKEGQNVTLSCEQNLNHDAMYWYRQDPGQGLRLIYYSQIVNDFQKGDIAEGYSVSREKKESFPLTVTSAQKNPTAFYLCASKDRGHQPQHFGDGTRLSIL.

The rearrangement links TRBV19 to TRBJ1-2, with 8 bases matching TRBD1. The V gene end was trimmed by 0 bases and the J gene end by 4 bases; junction bases not matched to a gene: 4. Germline CDR1 is LNHDA and CDR2 is SQIVND (reference sequence). The CDR3 loop spans 15 amino acids. The CDR3 coding sequence is TGTGCCAGTAGTATAGACCCAGGGGGCAGCTATGGCTACACCTTC. Protein sequence: CASSIDPGGSYGYTF.